A selection of T cell receptor beta chains follows, all from one sample in a study of radiation and T cells in renal cell carcinoma. Libraries were prepared by immunoSEQ multiplex PCR; TCRdb keeps only in-frame clonotypes and omits some of them. The sample holds about 130,000 clones, 70% to 90% seen once. The source was blood, collected from a patient whose treatment included radiotherapy and nephrectomy. The origin of the receptors is a woman in her 70s with renal cell carcinoma. Each CDR3 is given with its conserved first and last residue.

v_gene: TRBV5-1; j_gene: TRBJ1-1; CDR3aa: CASSSWGAESTEAFF
v_gene: TRBV15; j_gene: TRBJ2-3; CDR3aa: CATSSPPADTQYF
v_gene: TRBV18; j_gene: TRBJ1-6; CDR3aa: CASSPPLGQGAEFNSPLHF
v_gene: TRBV5-4; j_gene: TRBJ2-5; CDR3aa: CASSLGQGRETQYF
v_gene: TRBV5-1; j_gene: TRBJ2-3; CDR3aa: CASSLERRVSDTQYF
v_gene: TRBV15; j_gene: TRBJ1-1; CDR3aa: CATSRETGVTEAFF
v_gene: TRBV27; j_gene: TRBJ2-1; CDR3aa: CATKGGGPAYNEQFF
v_gene: TRBV4-1; j_gene: TRBJ2-7; CDR3aa: CASSQEGDLLYEQYF
v_gene: TRBV19; j_gene: TRBJ2-5; CDR3aa: CASKVWGRETQYF
v_gene: TRBV7-8; j_gene: TRBJ2-7; CDR3aa: CASSLGLGQGREQYF
v_gene: TRBV30; j_gene: TRBJ1-2; CDR3aa: CALPGQGGGYTF
v_gene: TRBV19; j_gene: TRBJ2-3; CDR3aa: CASSPSGGGAGDTQYF
v_gene: TRBV9; j_gene: TRBJ2-3; CDR3aa: CASSPLTGANTDTQYF
v_gene: TRBV6-1; j_gene: TRBJ2-1; CDR3aa: CASSLAYNEQFF
v_gene: TRBV5-4; j_gene: TRBJ1-4; CDR3aa: CASSLGGTGDEKLFF
v_gene: TRBV5-1; j_gene: TRBJ1-3; CDR3aa: CASSLVQGASGNTIYF
v_gene: TRBV5-1; j_gene: TRBJ1-4; CDR3aa: CASSLGTGDEKLFF
v_gene: TRBV9; j_gene: TRBJ2-7; CDR3aa: CASSVGPGGAYEQYF
v_gene: TRBV28; j_gene: TRBJ2-7; CDR3aa: CASSPASGTSPSYEQYF
v_gene: TRBV18; j_gene: TRBJ2-3; CDR3aa: CASSPLRASGGTDTQYF
v_gene: TRBV19; j_gene: TRBJ2-1; CDR3aa: CASSMRGNRHNEQFF
v_gene: TRBV7-2; j_gene: TRBJ1-1; CDR3aa: CASSPNPGQAFF
v_gene: TRBV9; j_gene: TRBJ1-6; CDR3aa: CASSVDGGSPLHF
v_gene: TRBV19; j_gene: TRBJ2-1; CDR3aa: CASSKDRVAEQFF
v_gene: TRBV9; j_gene: TRBJ1-3; CDR3aa: CASSLQGTGNTIYF
v_gene: TRBV4-3; j_gene: TRBJ2-5; CDR3aa: CASSQSGTSGQETQYF
v_gene: TRBV6-5; j_gene: TRBJ1-1; CDR3aa: CASSPGWNTEAFF
v_gene: TRBV4-2; j_gene: TRBJ2-5; CDR3aa: CASSQEPRETQYF
v_gene: TRBV23-1; j_gene: TRBJ2-2; CDR3aa: CASSQSRRGLTGELFF
v_gene: TRBV6-6; j_gene: TRBJ2-1; CDR3aa: CASSNRQGSYNEQFF
v_gene: TRBV2; j_gene: TRBJ2-2; CDR3aa: CASSEQGNTGELFF
v_gene: TRBV29-1; j_gene: TRBJ2-1; CDR3aa: CSGGLAGGYQFF
v_gene: TRBV11-2; j_gene: TRBJ1-6; CDR3aa: CASSLKQGGSPLHF